The entry that follows covers one TCR beta chain sequence. Its antigen is unknown. These data come from a study of T cells in Graves' hyperthyroidism and ophthalmopathy. Study-wide results and limits: Model-based prediction identified ophthalmopathy a median about 6.8 months prior to its onset.

The CDR3 length is 13 residues. CDR1 GTSNPN and CDR2 SVGIG come from the germline V gene (reference sequence). The ends were cut back, 2 bases at V and 6 bases at J, with 14 bases in the middle. Researchers took RNA transcripts and amplified the TCR beta CDR3 regions from them. TCR CDR3 underwent first-round RT-PCR with the HTBI primer set. TCRdb reprocessed the multiplex PCR reads via MiXCR and lists one record per CDR3 protein. This table holds under 800,000 distinct CDR3 sequences, 12% to 15% found once. The sequencing input was blood. The receptor's source is a woman between 18 and 30 years old with Graves' hyperthyroidism. The chain carries TRBV30 and TRBJ2-7; D not certain. The CDR3 loop is CAWSQVPPGEQYF. CDR3 DNA sequence: TGTGCCTGGAGTCAGGTCCCTCCGGGCGAGCAGTACTTC.